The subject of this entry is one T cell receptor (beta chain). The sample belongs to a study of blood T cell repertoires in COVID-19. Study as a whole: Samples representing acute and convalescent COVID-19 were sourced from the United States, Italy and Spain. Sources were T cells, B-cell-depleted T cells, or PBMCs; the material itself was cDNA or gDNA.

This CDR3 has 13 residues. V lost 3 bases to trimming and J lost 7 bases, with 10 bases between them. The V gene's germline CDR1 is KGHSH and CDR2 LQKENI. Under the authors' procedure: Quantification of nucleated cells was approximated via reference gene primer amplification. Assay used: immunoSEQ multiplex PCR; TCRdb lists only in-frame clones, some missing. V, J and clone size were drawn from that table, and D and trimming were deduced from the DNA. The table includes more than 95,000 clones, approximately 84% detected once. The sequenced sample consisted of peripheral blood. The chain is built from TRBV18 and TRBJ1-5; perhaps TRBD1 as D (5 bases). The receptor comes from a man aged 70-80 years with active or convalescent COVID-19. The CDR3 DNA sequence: TGTGCCAGCTCACCGGGCAGGGAACAGCCCCAGCATTTT. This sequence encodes CASSPGREQPQHF.